These 11 T cell receptor beta chains share one sample of origin, sequenced in a study of technical replicates of blood from several donors. Some clones are missing from TCRdb's copy, which holds only in-frame ones; the method was immunoSEQ multiplex PCR. The sample consists of 55,000 to 60,000 clones, about 93% of them appearing once. Sequences were obtained from PBMCs. These receptors were taken from a human donor in good health. Some clones in this sample may be carry-over from other donors' samples.

This chain links TRBV27 with TRBJ2-3, with TRBD2 matching 7 bases. The junction had 2 bases not matched to a gene; V was cut back by 1 base and J by 1 base. The CDR3 spans 15 residues. The germline CDR1 and CDR2 sequences are MNHEY and SMNVEV (reference sequence). The CDR3 region is CASSLWLAGTDTQYF. DNA for the CDR3: TGTGCCAGCAGTTTATGGCTAGCGGGCACAGATACGCAGTATTTT.

The chain is built from TRBV19 and TRBJ2-1, with 13 nucleotides matching TRBD2. The CDR3 consists of 17 residues. V lost 3 bases and J lost 0; bases outside the gene matches: 2. The germline V gene has CDR1 LNHDA and CDR2 SQIVND (reference sequence). The CDR3 DNA sequence: TGTGCCAGTAGTATGACTAGCGGGAGGCCCTCCTACAATGAGCAGTTCTTC. This gives the protein CASSMTSGRPSYNEQFF. Full variable domain (rest looked up from reference TRBV19 and TRBJ2-1): DGGITQSPKYLFRKEGQNVTLSCEQNLNHDAMYWYRQDPGQGLRLIYYSQIVNDFQKGDIAEGYSVSREKKESFPLTVTSAQKNPTAFYLCASSMTSGRPSYNEQFFGPGTRLTVL.

The rearrangement joins TRBV6-1 to TRBJ2-7, with D tentatively TRBD2 (6 bases). The V end lost 7 bases, the J end lost 7 bases, and 14 bases lay between the germline ends. The CDR3 covers 12 residues. Germline CDR1 is MNHNS and CDR2 is SASEGT. CDR3 region: CASTPVAGEQYF. In DNA, the CDR3 is TGTGCCAGCACCCCCGTTGCGGGGGAGCAGTACTTC.

The rearrangement links TRBV4-3 to TRBJ1-5; TRBD1 aligns across 9 bases. Germline CDR1 is LGHNA and CDR2 is YSLEER. This CDR3 is 17 amino acids long. The V and J ends lost 3 bases and 1 base, in that order; junction bases with no gene match: 7. The CDR3 nucleotides are TGCGCCAGCAGCCAGAACACAGGGGGCCAGAGCAATCAGCCCCAGCATTTT. Its protein is CASSQNTGGQSNQPQHF.

The chain recombines TRBV6-4 with TRBJ2-1; 10 bases align to TRBD2. With V trimmed by 5 bases and J by 6 bases, 1 base remained unmatched. The CDR3 length is 13 residues. Germline values: CDR1 MRHNA, CDR2 SNTAGT. The CDR3 bases are TGTGCCAGCAGTCAGCGGGAGGGCAATGAGCAGTTCTTC. It yields the protein CASSQREGNEQFF.

This clone was observed once. This chain joins TRBV4-1 and TRBJ1-1; D unclear. Germline CDR1 MGHRA, CDR2 YSYEKL. The CDR3 spans 15 residues. V was shortened by 0 bases and J by 2 bases, with 10 bases between the two germline ends. Written as DNA, the CDR3 is TGCGCCAGCAGCCAAGATTGGAGGGTTAACACTGAAGCTTTCTTT. Protein sequence: CASSQDWRVNTEAFF.

This chain uses TRBV7-8 with TRBJ2-5; D might be TRBD1 (5 bases). This CDR3 has 13 amino acids. CDR1 SGHVS and CDR2 FQNEAQ come from the germline V gene. V dropped 5 bases and J dropped 5 bases, with 12 bases sitting between them. DNA of the CDR3: TGTGCCAGCAGCCCCCCAGGGCAGGAGACCCAGTACTTC. Amino acid sequence: CASSPPGQETQYF.

The V and J genes are TRBV28 and TRBJ2-5; a weak D match, TRBD1 (5 bases). CDR3 length equals 12 residues. Trimming shortened V by 4 bases and J by 7 bases, and 10 bases separated the two germline ends. The germline V gene encodes CDR1 MDHEN and CDR2 SYDVKM. CDR3 region: CASSSGKGTQYF. For the CDR3, the DNA is TGTGCCAGCAGTTCAGGGAAGGGGACCCAGTACTTC.

The chain couples TRBV30 to TRBJ1-5; D uncertain. The V end was cut by 0 bases, the J end by 3 bases, with 6 bases between. Germline-derived CDR1 and CDR2 are GTSNPN and SVGIG (reference sequence). CDR3 length: 13 amino acids. The CDR3 reads CAWSVTDNQPQHF. The CDR3 DNA follows: TGTGCCTGGAGTGTAACAGACAATCAGCCCCAGCATTTT.

The rearrangement links TRBV6-1 to TRBJ2-7; D is perhaps TRBD2 (5 bases). Germline V lookup: CDR1 MNHNS, CDR2 SASEGT. Trimming removed 4 bases from V and 1 base from J, with 23 bases in between. This CDR3 region has 18 residues. The CDR3 nucleotides read TGTGCCAGCAGTGGGCGCCAGGACCTGAGTTGGAGGTCCTACGAGCAGTACTTC. As protein: CASSGRQDLSWRSYEQYF.

The CDR3 is CSARLEYEQYF. DNA of the CDR3: TGCAGTGCTCGACTGGAATACGAGCAGTACTTC. The genes are TRBV20-1 and TRBJ2-7, with D unclear. Germline V gene sequence: CDR1 DFQATT, CDR2 SNEGSKA (reference sequence). This CDR3 comprises 11 residues. The V end lost 5 bases, the J end lost 4 bases, and 9 bases lay between the germline ends.